This T cell receptor beta chain was retrieved from a study of blood T cell repertoires in COVID-19. Study context: The origin of the acute and convalescent COVID-19 samples was the United States, Italy and Spain. T cells, B-cell-depleted T cells, or PBMCs supplied cDNA or gDNA.

In the authors' methods: Reference gene primer amplification yielded estimated nucleated cell counts. The data were produced by immunoSEQ multiplex PCR, yet TCRdb's version contains in-frame clones alone and is incomplete. V, J and clone size are taken as reported in that table, and D and trimming were inferred from the DNA itself. The sample includes roughly 43,000 clones, 88% of them seen just once. This clone occurred a few times. V was pared by 3 bases and J by 0 bases, with 5 bases between. CDR1 is LNHDA and CDR2 is SQIVND in the germline V gene (reference sequence). The CDR3 contains 13 residues.

The sequenced material came from peripheral blood. The rearrangement links TRBV19 to TRBJ1-1, with D hard to call. This clonotype was obtained from a human donor in a cohort sampled during active COVID-19. As DNA, the CDR3 is TGTGCCAGTAGTATCAGTTTGAACACTGAAGCTTTCTTT. Residues: CASSISLNTEAFF.